A single sample is the source of the 14 T cell receptor beta chains below, sequenced in a study of T cells in localized non-small cell lung cancer. This table comes from immunoSEQ multiplex PCR, and its TCRdb copy is limited to in-frame clones, with some not included. The sample shows around 78,000 clones, 88% of them seen only once. The sample consisted of peripheral blood, taken before any cancer treatment. These receptors came from a woman aged 35 to 69 with stage I squamous cell lung carcinoma.

The genes are TRBV11-2 and TRBJ1-1; a possible D gene is TRBD1 (5 bases). CDR3 length: 14 residues. The germline V and J ends were trimmed by 1 base and 4 bases, with 10 bases remaining between them. Germline V gives CDR1 SGHAT, CDR2 FQNNGV. Written as DNA, the CDR3 is TGTGCCAGCAGCTTAGCGGGACCCGGCACTGAAGCTTTCTTT. Its translation is CASSLAGPGTEAFF. The complete variable domain, with remaining parts taken from reference TRBV11-2 and TRBJ1-1, reads EAGVAQSPRYKIIEKRQSVAFWCNPISGHATLYWYQQILGQGPKLLIQFQNNGVVDDSQLPKDRFSAERLKGVDSTLKIQPAKLEDSAVYLCASSLAGPGTEAFFGQGTRLTVV.

Written as DNA, the CDR3 is TGTGCCAGCAGCTTTCAGACGGGAGATGAGCAGTTCTTC. This codes for CASSFQTGDEQFF. This rearrangement joins TRBV14 to TRBJ2-1; D possibly corresponds to TRBD2 (6 bases). Germline V gene lookup returns CDR1 SGHDN and CDR2 FVKESK. Trimming cost V 5 bases and J 8 bases, with 13 bases left between them. The CDR3 is 13 amino acids.

The V and J genes are TRBV7-3 and TRBJ2-2, with D unclear. Germline CDR1 SGHTA, CDR2 FQGTGA. V was pared by 5 bases and J by 3 bases, with 13 bases between. This CDR3 is built from 15 residues. The chain's CDR3 is CASSPQLTDTGELFF. The CDR3 nucleotides read TGTGCCAGCAGCCCACAGCTTACCGACACCGGGGAGCTGTTTTTT. Filled out from reference TRBV7-3 and TRBJ2-2, the complete variable domain reads GAGVSQTPSNKVTEKGKYVELRCDPISGHTALYWYRQSLGQGPEFLIYFQGTGAADDSGLPNDRFFAVRPEGSVSTLKIQRTERGDSAVYLCASSPQLTDTGELFFGEGSRLTVL.

Concerning this clone: In the same sample, other DNA sequences code for this CDR3. The chain has TRBV29-1 and TRBJ1-3; 7 nucleotides match TRBD1. The V segment lost 4 bases and the J segment 0 bases; nucleotides outside the gene matches: 0. The CDR3 is 13 residues long. Germline V CDR1 and CDR2: SQVTM, ANQGSEA. The CDR3 DNA reads TGCAGCGTTGGGGACAGCTCTGGAAACACCATATATTTT. Its protein product is CSVGDSSGNTIYF.

The chain has TRBV27 and TRBJ1-4; D may be TRBD1 (6 bases). This CDR3 region has 15 residues. CDR1 is MNHEY and CDR2 is SMNVEV in the germline V gene (reference sequence). V was pared by 2 bases and J by 7 bases, with 14 bases between. The CDR3, as DNA: TGTGCCAGCAGTTTAGGGGGCGCCCCGGGTGAAAAACTGTTTTTT. It encodes CASSLGGAPGEKLFF.

J is TRBJ1-4 and V is TRBV2; weak D call: TRBD1 (6 bases). This CDR3 has 15 residues. Trimming pared 5 bases from V and 3 bases from J, leaving 13 bases between. Germline V gene lookup returns CDR1 SNHLY and CDR2 FYNNEI. The CDR3 DNA sequence: TGTGCCAGCAGTTTCACAGGGTCGGCTAATGAAAAACTGTTTTTT. It codes for CASSFTGSANEKLFF.

The chain is built from TRBV5-6 and TRBJ2-1; 10 nucleotides match TRBD2. Per the germline V gene, CDR1 is SGHDT and CDR2 is YYEEEE. With 4 bases clipped from V and 8 bases from J, the junction kept 6 bases outside the gene matches. The length of the CDR3 is 14 residues. The CDR3 region is CASSSRLAGDEQFF. CDR3 coding DNA: TGTGCCAGCAGCAGCCGACTAGCGGGCGATGAGCAGTTCTTC. Based on the CDR3 plus reference TRBV5-6 and TRBJ2-1, the full variable domain is DAGVTQSPTHLIKTRGQQVTLRCSPKSGHDTVSWYQQALGQGPQFIFQYYEEEERQRGNFPDRFSGHQFPNYSSELNVNALLLGDSALYLCASSSRLAGDEQFFGPGTRLTVL.

The chain links TRBV5-1 to TRBJ2-7; D not resolved. The germline V and J ends were trimmed by 0 bases and 0 bases, with 7 bases remaining between them. The germline V gene encodes CDR1 SGHRS and CDR2 YFSETQ. The CDR3 sequence is 14 residues long. The CDR3 DNA follows: TGCGCCAGCAGCTTGGGAGGCAGCTCCTACGAGCAGTACTTC. It is translated as CASSLGGSSYEQYF.

This rearrangement joins TRBV29-1 to TRBJ2-6; 10 nucleotides match TRBD1. V lost 6 bases, J lost 3 bases, and 8 bases stayed unmatched. Germline V lookup: CDR1 SQVTM, CDR2 ANQGSEA. CDR3 length equals 16 residues. CDR3 in DNA: TGCAGCGTAGCGGGACAGGGGTTCCGTGGGGCCAACGTCCTGACTTTC. Translation: CSVAGQGFRGANVLTF. The variable domain in full, with the rest retrieved from reference TRBV29-1 and TRBJ2-6, is SAVISQKPSRDICQRGTSLTIQCQVDSQVTMMFWYRQQPGQSLTLIATANQGSEATYESGFVIDKFPISRPNLTFSTLTVSNMSPEDSSIYLCSVAGQGFRGANVLTFGAGSRLTVL.

The J gene is TRBJ2-7, the V gene TRBV7-6, with TRBD2 matching over 7 bases. Trimming cost V 6 bases and J 7 bases; bases outside gene matches: 18. Germline V gene lookup returns CDR1 SGHVS and CDR2 FNYEAQ. This CDR3 is built from 16 residues. This chain's CDR3 is CASSHSSGGGFREQYF. The CDR3 DNA reads as TGTGCCAGCAGTCATTCCTCTGGCGGGGGTTTCCGGGAGCAGTACTTC.

In regard to this clone: Other DNA sequences in this sample translate to the same CDR3. CDR3 bases: TGTGCCAGCAGCCCACGGGACAGGGGGAACACTGAAGCTTTCTTT. Amino acids: CASSPRDRGNTEAFF. The gene calls are TRBV6-5 and TRBJ1-1; 10 bases are shared with TRBD1. Trimming removed 6 bases from V and 1 base from J; junction bases left unmatched: 5. Germline assignment: CDR1 MNHEY and CDR2 SVGAGI. There are 15 residues in the CDR3.

This clone was found a few times. This chain's CDR3 is CASSLAITGRDGYTF. The CDR3 nucleotides read TGTGCCAGCAGCTTGGCCATCACAGGGAGAGATGGCTACACCTTC. The rearrangement links TRBV5-8 to TRBJ1-2, with D possibly being TRBD1 (6 bases). Deletions cut 0 bases from V and 6 bases from J, with 15 bases between. From germline, CDR1 is SGHTS and CDR2 YDEGEE. The CDR3 contains 15 residues.

This chain joins TRBV6-1 and TRBJ1-2; 7 bases align to TRBD1. J gave up 10 bases and V 3 bases, and 11 bases lay outside the gene matches. The CDR3 is made up of 14 amino acids. Germline CDR1 MNHNS, CDR2 SASEGT. CDR3 sequence reads: CASSELRQGDYYTF. DNA for the CDR3: TGTGCCAGCAGTGAGCTTAGGCAGGGGGATTACTACACCTTC.

The genes are TRBV27 and TRBJ2-1, with TRBD1 as a possible D gene (6 bases). Trimming took 6 bases from V and 3 from J, leaving 12 bases between them. CDR3 length equals 14 residues. CDR1 and CDR2 (germline): MNHEY, SMNVEV (reference sequence). In nucleotides, the CDR3 is TGTGCCAGCAGCCAGGACAGAATCTACAATGAGCAGTTCTTC. As protein: CASSQDRIYNEQFF.